This T cell receptor (beta chain) emerged from a study of radiation and T cells in renal cell carcinoma. Germline V CDR1 and CDR2: KGHSH, LQKENI. Between the trimmed V and J ends, which lost 6 bases and 1 base, there was a span of 16 bases. This CDR3 spans 17 amino acids. Time point reported: blood 4 weeks post-SBRT, at nephrectomy. Sample treatment: 15 Gy SBRT to primary tumor, nephrectomy 4 weeks later. Radiation-treated patients gave blood at baseline, week 2 and week 4. The assay was immunoSEQ multiplex PCR, and TCRdb's table has in-frame clones only and misses some. The profile shows roughly 58,000 clones, over 60% of them singletons.

The gene calls are TRBV18 and TRBJ2-6, with D perhaps TRBD1 or TRBD2 (5 bases each). Sequenced here: blood, sampled from a patient whose treatment included radiotherapy and nephrectomy. The source is a man between 60 and 75 years old with renal cell carcinoma. As DNA, the CDR3 is TGTGCCAGCTCTGCCCCGGGACCCCCATCTGGGGCCAACGTCCTGACTTTC. Its protein is CASSAPGPPSGANVLTF.